The rows below give T cell receptor beta chains drawn from one sample of a study of blood T cells in healthy people across ages. MiXCR, applied by TCRdb to the 5' RACE reads, yields one record per CDR3 protein. In the table there are 1.5 million or so distinct CDR3 sequences, approximately 42% of which are singletons. Material for sequencing was blood. The receptors originated from a woman aged 18-35 years in good health. Both conserved end residues are part of each CDR3. The D gene is left open where the match is weak. Not every row has a clone size; where given, it reads once, few, many or a size class.

abundance,d_gene,v_gene,j_gene,CDR3nt,CDR3aa
-,-,TRBV5-1,TRBJ1-4,TGCGCCAGCAGCTTGACTACCTCCCGTCTCCAACTGTTTTTT,CASSLTTSRLQLFF
few,TRBD1,TRBV6-5,TRBJ1-1,TGTGCCAGCATCTGGACAGGTCGGGCTTTCTTT,CASIWTGRAFF
-,-,TRBV6-1,TRBJ1-1,TGTGCCAGCAGTGAATACGACGTCGATGGGGCTTTCTTT,CASSEYDVDGAFF
-,-,TRBV7-8,TRBJ2-7,TGTGCCAGCGTCAGGAGCAGGGATATCTACGAGCAGTACTTC,CASVRSRDIYEQYF
few,TRBD2,TRBV5-1,TRBJ2-1,TGCGCCAGCAGAGAAAGACTAGCGGGGGAGTACAATGAGCAGTTCTTC,CASRERLAGEYNEQFF
-,-,TRBV12-3/TRBV12-4,TRBJ1-5,TGTGCCAGCAGTTCCGGTATGGAGCATGGCAATCAGCCCCAGCATTTT,CASSSGMEHGNQPQHF
few,-,TRBV10-3,TRBJ2-3,TGTGCCATCAGTGGCCCTCAAGCGGGTCTAGATACGCAGTATTTT,CAISGPQAGLDTQYF
-,-,TRBV11-2,TRBJ1-2,TGTGCCAGCAGCCCAAACGGACCCCAGGGCGACTATGGCTACACCTTC,CASSPNGPQGDYGYTF
-,-,TRBV10-3,TRBJ2-7,TGTGCCTCGTCCCTTGGGCTAGTCAATGAGCAGTACTTC,CASSLGLVNEQYF
few,-,TRBV28,TRBJ2-3,TGTGCCAGCAGTTTACAAGGGGGGCAACGCACAGATACGCAGTATTTT,CASSLQGGQRTDTQYF
many,TRBD1,TRBV12-3/TRBV12-4,TRBJ1-2,TGTGCCAGCAGTCGAGGGACAGGGAACTATGGCTACACCTTC,CASSRGTGNYGYTF
-,-,TRBV10-3,TRBJ2-7,TGTGCCATCAGCAGCGACAGAGCCGACGAGCAGTACTTC,CAISSDRADEQYF
few,-,TRBV6-8,TRBJ2-1,TGTGCCAGCAGTTACTCTGCCGAGGTAAATGAGCAGTTCTTC,CASSYSAEVNEQFF
-,-,TRBV5-1,TRBJ2-3,TGCGCCAGCAGCTTGGCCAGGGGGCGGGAGAGGACAGATACGCAGTATTTT,CASSLARGRERTDTQYF
few,-,TRBV4-1,TRBJ1-6,TGCGCCAGCAGAGCCGTGGGGCTTAATTCACCCCTCCACTTT,CASRAVGLNSPLHF